A selection of T cell receptor beta chains follows, all from one sample in a study of CD8 T cells in ankylosing spondylitis. MiXCR was run by TCRdb on the 5' RACE reads, yielding one entry per CDR3 protein. The data hold 200,000 to 300,000 distinct CDR3 sequences, with approximately 8% observed a single time. Material for sequencing was blood, either unsorted or a sorted T cell fraction (not recorded which). The source of these receptors is a female donor with ankylosing spondylitis or in good health (not recorded which). CDR3s include the opening cysteine and the closing phenylalanine or tryptophan. Fields, in order: clone size, J gene, CDR3 length, D gene, V gene, CDR3 protein, CDR3 DNA. A D gene is named only where the DNA matches it firmly. The size of a clone is reported for some rows only, either as once, few or many, or as a class for expanded clones.

>many|TRBJ1-3|15|-|TRBV15
CATSRPTRTGNTIYF
TGTGCCACCAGCAGACCTACCCGCACGGGAAACACCATATATTTT
>many|TRBJ1-1|13|-|TRBV7-9
CASSPLGDTEAFF
TGTGCCAGCAGCCCTTTGGGGGACACTGAAGCTTTCTTT
>many|TRBJ2-7|16|TRBD1|TRBV18
CASSPTTGGFSYEQYF
TGTGCCAGCTCACCTACGACAGGGGGTTTCTCCTACGAGCAGTACTTC
>few|TRBJ1-5|14|-|TRBV4-1
CASSQGGGVKPQHF
TGCGCCAGCAGCCAAGGGGGAGGGGTGAAGCCCCAGCATTTT
>-|TRBJ1-1|14|TRBD1|TRBV29-1
CSVTRTGSNTEAFF
TGCAGCGTTACTCGGACAGGGTCGAACACTGAAGCTTTCTTT
>once|TRBJ2-3|11|-|TRBV5-1
CTSSRADTQYF
TGCACCAGCAGTCGCGCGGATACGCAGTATTTT
>many|TRBJ2-3|14|TRBD2|TRBV6-2/TRBV6-3
CATARLAGTDTQYF
TGTGCCACCGCCCGACTAGCGGGCACAGATACGCAGTATTTT
>many|TRBJ2-2|12|-|TRBV29-1
CSVNQNTGELFF
TGCAGCGTGAATCAGAACACCGGGGAGCTGTTTTTT
>many|TRBJ2-7|14|TRBD2|TRBV6-1
CASGQAGREYEQYF
TGTGCCAGCGGGCAGGCTGGGCGGGAGTACGAGCAGTACTTC
>many|TRBJ1-5|14|-|TRBV19
CASSILGGRQPQHF
TGTGCCAGTAGTATCTTGGGGGGAAGGCAGCCCCAGCATTTT
>-|TRBJ2-1|15|-|TRBV7-9
CASSSGVAAYNEQFF
TGTGCCAGCAGCTCCGGAGTAGCGGCTTACAATGAGCAGTTCTTC
>-|TRBJ2-1|15|TRBD2|TRBV3-1
CASRQAGVGFNEQFF
TGTGCCAGCAGACAAGCGGGAGTAGGTTTCAATGAGCAGTTCTTC
>-|TRBJ2-7|14|-|TRBV7-2
CASSLASGSREQYF
TGTGCCAGCAGCTTAGCTTCAGGTTCGCGCGAGCAGTACTTC
>few|TRBJ2-2|14|-|TRBV4-3
CASSRLGLSGELFF
TGCGCCAGCAGCCGTCTCGGACTATCCGGGGAGCTGTTTTTT
>many|TRBJ2-7|18|-|TRBV7-6
CASSSFVNSGGSSYEQYF
TGTGCCAGCAGTTCCTTCGTAAACAGTGGAGGAAGCTCCTACGAGCAGTACTTC
>many|TRBJ1-1|13|TRBD1|TRBV29-1
CSARLGQGTEAFF
TGCAGCGCCCGGTTAGGACAGGGGACTGAAGCTTTCTTT
>many|TRBJ2-1|15|TRBD2|TRBV20-1
CSARGTSGSYNEQFF
TGCAGTGCTAGGGGGACTAGCGGGTCCTACAATGAGCAGTTCTTC
>many|TRBJ2-3|13|TRBD1|TRBV2
CASRDRGTDTQYF
TGTGCCAGCAGGGACAGGGGCACAGATACGCAGTATTTT
>many|TRBJ2-1|17|TRBD2|TRBV15
CATSAGTTDTSYNEQFF
TGTGCCACCAGCGCAGGGACTACCGACACCTCCTACAATGAGCAGTTCTTC
>many|TRBJ2-5|18|TRBD2|TRBV5-1
CASRGLVAGEGYQETQYF
TGCGCCAGCAGAGGCCTGGTAGCGGGAGAGGGGTACCAAGAGACCCAGTACTTC
>many|TRBJ2-3|14|-|TRBV24-1
CATSDSGRSDTQYF
TGTGCCACCAGTGACTCCGGACGTTCAGATACGCAGTATTTT
>many|TRBJ2-1|15|-|TRBV6-1
CASSDRSISYNEQFF
TGTGCCAGCAGCGATCGCAGTATCTCCTACAATGAGCAGTTCTTC
>many|TRBJ2-1|14|TRBD2|TRBV29-1
CSAATSGRGGEQFF
TGCAGCGCCGCAACTAGCGGGAGGGGCGGTGAGCAGTTCTTC
>many|TRBJ2-1|14|-|TRBV12-3/TRBV12-4
CASRGSGPYNEQFF
TGTGCCAGCAGGGGGTCGGGACCTTACAATGAGCAGTTCTTC
>many|TRBJ2-2|14|-|TRBV20-1
CSAGLRGRSGELFF
TGCAGTGCGGGGTTACGGGGTCGGTCCGGGGAGCTGTTTTTT
>many|TRBJ2-1|14|-|TRBV11-2
CASSLSSSINEQFF
TGTGCCAGCAGCTTAAGTAGTAGCATCAATGAGCAGTTCTTC
>few|TRBJ2-1|14|-|TRBV6-5
CASSSWDTYNEQFF
TGTGCCAGCAGTTCCTGGGACACTTACAATGAGCAGTTCTTC
>-|TRBJ2-5|13|TRBD2|TRBV7-9
CASSPSGEETQYF
TGTGCCAGCAGCCCTAGCGGCGAAGAGACCCAGTACTTC
>few|TRBJ2-1|15|TRBD2|TRBV7-8
CASSPSGSGNNEQFF
TGTGCCAGCAGCCCGAGCGGGAGCGGGAACAATGAGCAGTTCTTC
>few|TRBJ2-1|15|TRBD2|TRBV10-1
CASSEAGSSYNEQFF
TGCGCCAGCAGTGAAGCGGGGAGCTCCTACAATGAGCAGTTCTTC
>many|TRBJ1-5|14|-|TRBV7-2
CASRPGRDNQPQHF
TGTGCCAGCAGACCGGGACGGGACAATCAGCCCCAGCATTTT
>many|TRBJ2-7|15|TRBD2|TRBV5-1
CASSSLAGNSYEQYF
TGCGCCAGCAGCTCCTTAGCGGGAAACTCCTACGAGCAGTACTTC
>-|TRBJ2-1|15|-|TRBV4-1
CASSQVVTPYNEQFF
TGCGCCAGCAGCCAAGTTGTGACGCCGTACAATGAGCAGTTCTTC
>-|TRBJ1-1|13|-|TRBV5-6
CASSLQGKTEAFF
TGTGCCAGCAGCTTACAGGGAAAAACTGAAGCTTTCTTT
>many|TRBJ2-2|13|-|TRBV6-5
CASSTTYAGELFF
TGTGCCAGCAGCACCACTTACGCCGGGGAGCTGTTTTTT
>-|TRBJ1-3|13|-|TRBV12-3/TRBV12-4
CASNRWDGNTIYF
TGTGCCAGCAACCGGTGGGATGGAAACACCATATATTTT